This T cell receptor beta chain was documented in a study of shared clonotypes between healthy human individuals. Study summary: Participating donors consisted of a couple of women and three men aged 18 to 49.

Approximately 30,000 T cell genomes (approximately 0.2 ug DNA) went into each sorted-subset replicate. Sequencing was performed with immunoSEQ multiplex PCR; in TCRdb, only in-frame clones are kept and a portion is missing. The sample records approximately 1.4 million clones, 95% to 99% being singletons. V was trimmed by 2 bases and J by 2 bases, leaving 19 bases between them. Germline V gene lookup returns CDR1 SGDLS and CDR2 YYNGEE. The CDR3 extends over 17 amino acids. The source material was naive CD4+ T cells sorted from blood. Subset described: CD45RA+ positively selected. This chain connects TRBV9 to TRBJ2-5; a possible D gene is TRBD2 (6 bases). The TCR was taken from a man aged 25-40 years in good health. The CDR3 spells CASSVGGPTSGQETQYF. Here the CDR3 DNA reads TGTGCCAGCAGCGTTGGAGGGCCGACTTCGGGGCAAGAGACCCAGTACTTC.